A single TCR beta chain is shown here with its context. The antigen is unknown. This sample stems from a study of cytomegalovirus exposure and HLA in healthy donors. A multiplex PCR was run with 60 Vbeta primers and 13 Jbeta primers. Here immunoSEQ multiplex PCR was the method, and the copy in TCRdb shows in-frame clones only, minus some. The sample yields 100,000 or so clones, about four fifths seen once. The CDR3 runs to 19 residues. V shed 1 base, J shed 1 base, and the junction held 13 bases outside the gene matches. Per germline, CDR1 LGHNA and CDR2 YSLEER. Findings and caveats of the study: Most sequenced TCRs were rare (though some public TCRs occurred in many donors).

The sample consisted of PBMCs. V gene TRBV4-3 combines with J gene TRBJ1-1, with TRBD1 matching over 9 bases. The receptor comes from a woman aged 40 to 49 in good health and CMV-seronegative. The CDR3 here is CASSQGMGSGQGKNTEAFF. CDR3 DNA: TGCGCCAGCAGCCAAGGGATGGGTTCTGGACAGGGGAAGAACACTGAAGCTTTCTTT.